This T cell receptor beta chain comes out of a study of metastatic and nonmetastatic thyroid tumors. Study context: The study looked at repertoires side by side in blood and in tumor or nodule tissue from malignant and benign thyroid patients. Study results and caveats: Malignant thyroid tumors reportedly had TCR beta diversity that was significantly higher than in benign nodules, in blood and tumor.

Before thyroid surgery, none of the patients had received any treatment. TCRdb redid the clone calls on the PCR reads using MiXCR. This table holds roughly 14,000 clones, approximately 32% found once. This CDR3 spans 16 amino acids. V shed 5 bases and J 4 bases; nucleotides not matched to a gene: 10. The germline gives CDR1 SGHTA, CDR2 FQGNSA. Relative to its sample, this clone is medium-sized. The antigen remains undetermined. The sequenced sample was tumor tissue. This chain connects TRBV7-2 to TRBJ2-1; 8 bases are a match to TRBD2. The origin of this receptor is a female donor with papillary thyroid cancer or a benign thyroid nodule (not recorded which). Some clones in this sample may be carry-over from other donors' samples. Here the CDR3 reads CASSPLAGLGYNEQFF. In DNA, the CDR3 is TGTGCCAGCAGCCCTCTAGCGGGCCTGGGGTACAATGAGCAGTTCTTC.